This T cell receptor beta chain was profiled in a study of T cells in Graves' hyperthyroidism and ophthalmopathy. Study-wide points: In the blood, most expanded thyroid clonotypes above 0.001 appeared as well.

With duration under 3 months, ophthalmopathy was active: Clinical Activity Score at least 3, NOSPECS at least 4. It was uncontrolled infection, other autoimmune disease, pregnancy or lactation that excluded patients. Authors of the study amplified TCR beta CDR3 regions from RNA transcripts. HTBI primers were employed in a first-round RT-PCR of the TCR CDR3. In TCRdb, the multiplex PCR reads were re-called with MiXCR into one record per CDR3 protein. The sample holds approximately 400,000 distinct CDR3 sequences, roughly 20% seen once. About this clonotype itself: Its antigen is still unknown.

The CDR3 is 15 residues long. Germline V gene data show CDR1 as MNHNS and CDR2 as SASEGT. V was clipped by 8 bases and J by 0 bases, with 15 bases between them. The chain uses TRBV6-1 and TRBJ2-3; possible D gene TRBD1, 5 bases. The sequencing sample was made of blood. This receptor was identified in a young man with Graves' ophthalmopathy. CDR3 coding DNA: TGTGCCAGCCATATTCAGGGCGCCAGCACAGATACGCAGTATTTT. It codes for CASHIQGASTDTQYF.